The source of this T cell receptor beta chain is a study of graft-versus-host responses after intestinal transplantation. In the study overall: Among the recipients, transplants were multivisceral, liver-intestinal, or isolated intestinal. Every one of the recipients received anti-thymocyte globulin induction and afterwards took tacrolimus and steroids for around three years. General observations from the study: Detection of GvH clones occurred in recipient marrow, and some had their first appearance in ileum or blood. Patients who carried graft-donor T cell macrochimerism also had high graft-versus-host to host-versus-graft clonal ratios in their allografts.

Graft samples were processed, releasing intraepithelial and lamina propria lymphocytes. The V gene's germline CDR1 is SGHVS and CDR2 FQNEAQ. V was pared by 8 bases and J by 0 bases, with 7 bases of the junction left unmatched. This CDR3 spans 15 amino acids. Profiled with immunoSEQ multiplex PCR; TCRdb holds only in-frame clones, not every one. Of roughly 15,000 clones listed, 79% are singletons. As regards this clone: Its antigen is as yet unknown.

The sequence was obtained from a human patient who received an intestinal transplant, so some T cells may come from the graft donor. The starting material was ileum tissue, obtained approximately 480 days after intestinal transplant. V is TRBV7-8 and J is TRBJ1-2; the match to TRBD1 covers 9 bases. CDR3 sequence (DNA): TGTGCCAGCTACACAGGGGGCCACTCTAACTATGGCTACACCTTC. Translation gives CASYTGGHSNYGYTF.